Sequencing of this TCR beta chain was carried out in a study of healthy donors' naive CD4 and CD8 T cells. A linear amplification protocol produced the TCR libraries from roughly 480 ng of total RNA. Via MiXCR, TCRdb re-called the reads, giving one row per CDR3 protein. The sample shows 150,000 to 200,000 distinct CDR3 sequences, 65% to 75% of them seen only once. The V gene lost 7 bases and the J gene lost 0 bases, with 9 bases spanning the gap. This CDR3 comprises 12 residues. CDR1 is SQVTM, CDR2 ANQGSEA, per germline. The sequencing input was naive CD4+ and CD8+ T cells sorted from blood, pooled from several donors. V is TRBV29-1 and J is TRBJ1-2, with D hard to call. This receptor was obtained from a pool of human donors in good health; the sample pools cells from several healthy donors. The CDR3 bases are TGCAGCGGAACCGGGACTAACTATGGCTACACCTTC. It codes for CSGTGTNYGYTF.